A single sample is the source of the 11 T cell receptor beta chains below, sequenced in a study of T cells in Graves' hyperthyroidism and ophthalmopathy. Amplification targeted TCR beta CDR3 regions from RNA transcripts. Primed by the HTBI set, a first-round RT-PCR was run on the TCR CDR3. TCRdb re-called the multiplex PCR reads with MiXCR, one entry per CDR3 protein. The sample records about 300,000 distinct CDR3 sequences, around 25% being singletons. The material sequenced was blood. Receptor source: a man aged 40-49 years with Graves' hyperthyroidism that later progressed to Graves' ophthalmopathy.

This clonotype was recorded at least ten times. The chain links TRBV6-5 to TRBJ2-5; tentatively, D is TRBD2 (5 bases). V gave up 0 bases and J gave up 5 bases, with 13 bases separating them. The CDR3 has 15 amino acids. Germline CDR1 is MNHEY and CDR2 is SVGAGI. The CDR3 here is CASSYSQTMVETQYF. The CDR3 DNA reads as TGTGCCAGCAGTTACTCACAGACTATGGTGGAGACCCAGTACTTC.

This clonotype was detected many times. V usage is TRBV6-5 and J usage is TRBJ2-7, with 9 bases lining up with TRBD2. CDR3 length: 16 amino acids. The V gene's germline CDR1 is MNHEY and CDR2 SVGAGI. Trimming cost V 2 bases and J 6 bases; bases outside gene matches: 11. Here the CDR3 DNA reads TGTGCCAGCAGTTACGGAGCGGGAGGTCTGAATGGCGAGCAGTACTTC. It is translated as CASSYGAGGLNGEQYF.

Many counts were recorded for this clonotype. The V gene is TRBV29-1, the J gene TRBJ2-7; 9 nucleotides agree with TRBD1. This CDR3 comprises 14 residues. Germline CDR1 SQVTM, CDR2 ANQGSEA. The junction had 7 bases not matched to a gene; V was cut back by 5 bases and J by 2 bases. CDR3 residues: CSVWPGTGTYEQYF. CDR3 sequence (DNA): TGCAGCGTTTGGCCCGGGACAGGGACCTACGAGCAGTACTTC.

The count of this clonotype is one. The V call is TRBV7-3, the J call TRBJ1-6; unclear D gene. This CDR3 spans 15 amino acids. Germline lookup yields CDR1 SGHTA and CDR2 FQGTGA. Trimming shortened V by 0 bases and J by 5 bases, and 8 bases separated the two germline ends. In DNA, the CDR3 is TGTGCCAGCAGCTTAACGCCAGCGGATAATTCACCCCTCCACTTT. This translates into CASSLTPADNSPLHF.

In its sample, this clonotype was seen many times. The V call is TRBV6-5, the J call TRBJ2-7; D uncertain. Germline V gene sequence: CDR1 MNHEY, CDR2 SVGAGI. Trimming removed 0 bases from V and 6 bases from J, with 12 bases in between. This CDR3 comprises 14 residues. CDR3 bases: TGTGCCAGCAGTTACTCGACAAGTTTAGGCGAGCAGTACTTC. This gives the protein CASSYSTSLGEQYF.

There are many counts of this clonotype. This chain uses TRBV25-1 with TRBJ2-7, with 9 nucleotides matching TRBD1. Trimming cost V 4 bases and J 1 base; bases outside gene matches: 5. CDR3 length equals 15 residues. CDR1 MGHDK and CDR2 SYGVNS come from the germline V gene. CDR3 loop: CASSAGTGRSYEQYF. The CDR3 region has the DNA TGTGCCAGCAGTGCGGGGACAGGGCGATCCTACGAGCAGTACTTC.

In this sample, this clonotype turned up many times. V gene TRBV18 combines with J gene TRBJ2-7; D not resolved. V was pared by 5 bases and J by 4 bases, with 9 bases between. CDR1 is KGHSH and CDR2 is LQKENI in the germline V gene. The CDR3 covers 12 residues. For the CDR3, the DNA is TGTGCCAGCTCAGCCACATTATACGAGCAGTACTTC. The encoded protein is CASSATLYEQYF.

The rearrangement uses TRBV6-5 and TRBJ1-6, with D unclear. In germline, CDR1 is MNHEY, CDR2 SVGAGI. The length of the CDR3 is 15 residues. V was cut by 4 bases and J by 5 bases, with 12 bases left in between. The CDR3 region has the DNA TGTGCCAGCAGTTTGGAGAGCCCCAATAATTCACCCCTCCACTTT. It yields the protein CASSLESPNNSPLHF.

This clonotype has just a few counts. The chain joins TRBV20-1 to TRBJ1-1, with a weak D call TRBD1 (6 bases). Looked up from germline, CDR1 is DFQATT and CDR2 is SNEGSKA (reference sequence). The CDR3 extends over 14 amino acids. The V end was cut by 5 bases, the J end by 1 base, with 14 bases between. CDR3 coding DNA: TGCAGTGCTCCGCTTGAACAGGGGAACACTGAAGCTTTCTTT. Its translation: CSAPLEQGNTEAFF.

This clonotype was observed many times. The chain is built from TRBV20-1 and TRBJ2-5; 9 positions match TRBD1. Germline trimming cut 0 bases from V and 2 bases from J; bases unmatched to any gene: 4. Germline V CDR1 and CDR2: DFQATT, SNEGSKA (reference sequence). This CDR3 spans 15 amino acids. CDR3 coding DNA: TGCAGTGCTAGAGAGATGGGGACAGGGCAAGAGACCCAGTACTTC. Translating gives CSAREMGTGQETQYF.

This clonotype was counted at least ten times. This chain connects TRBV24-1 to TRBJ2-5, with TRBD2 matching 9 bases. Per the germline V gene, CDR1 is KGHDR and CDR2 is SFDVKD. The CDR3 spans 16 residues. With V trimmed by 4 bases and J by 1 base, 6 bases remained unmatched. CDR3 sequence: CATSDRSGSAQETQYF. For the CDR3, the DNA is TGTGCCACCAGTGACCGTAGCGGGAGTGCCCAAGAGACCCAGTACTTC.